This T cell receptor beta chain comes out of a study of cytomegalovirus exposure and HLA in healthy donors. Per germline, CDR1 SGHTA and CDR2 FQGNSA. This CDR3 has 14 residues. With 5 bases removed from V and 4 bases from J, the gap between germline ends came to 14 bases. Study-wide results and limits: About 87% or about 30% of the time was how often most TCR beta V segments were productive, according to an earlier analysis.

For this clone: Antigen unknown. This specimen includes other DNA sequences encoding the same CDR3.

This PCR relied on a set of 60 Vbeta primers and 13 Jbeta primers. The data were produced by immunoSEQ multiplex PCR, yet TCRdb's version contains in-frame clones alone and is incomplete. The repertoire holds under 140,000 clones, over 65% seen once, with under 1.5% in the top ten. The V call is TRBV7-2, the J call TRBJ2-5, with D maybe TRBD1 (6 bases). This clonotype was obtained from a woman aged 25 to 45 in good health and CMV-seronegative. Material: PBMCs. In DNA, the CDR3 is TGTGCCAGCAGCACCCCCACAGGGTCAGAGACCCAGTACTTC. Residues: CASSTPTGSETQYF.